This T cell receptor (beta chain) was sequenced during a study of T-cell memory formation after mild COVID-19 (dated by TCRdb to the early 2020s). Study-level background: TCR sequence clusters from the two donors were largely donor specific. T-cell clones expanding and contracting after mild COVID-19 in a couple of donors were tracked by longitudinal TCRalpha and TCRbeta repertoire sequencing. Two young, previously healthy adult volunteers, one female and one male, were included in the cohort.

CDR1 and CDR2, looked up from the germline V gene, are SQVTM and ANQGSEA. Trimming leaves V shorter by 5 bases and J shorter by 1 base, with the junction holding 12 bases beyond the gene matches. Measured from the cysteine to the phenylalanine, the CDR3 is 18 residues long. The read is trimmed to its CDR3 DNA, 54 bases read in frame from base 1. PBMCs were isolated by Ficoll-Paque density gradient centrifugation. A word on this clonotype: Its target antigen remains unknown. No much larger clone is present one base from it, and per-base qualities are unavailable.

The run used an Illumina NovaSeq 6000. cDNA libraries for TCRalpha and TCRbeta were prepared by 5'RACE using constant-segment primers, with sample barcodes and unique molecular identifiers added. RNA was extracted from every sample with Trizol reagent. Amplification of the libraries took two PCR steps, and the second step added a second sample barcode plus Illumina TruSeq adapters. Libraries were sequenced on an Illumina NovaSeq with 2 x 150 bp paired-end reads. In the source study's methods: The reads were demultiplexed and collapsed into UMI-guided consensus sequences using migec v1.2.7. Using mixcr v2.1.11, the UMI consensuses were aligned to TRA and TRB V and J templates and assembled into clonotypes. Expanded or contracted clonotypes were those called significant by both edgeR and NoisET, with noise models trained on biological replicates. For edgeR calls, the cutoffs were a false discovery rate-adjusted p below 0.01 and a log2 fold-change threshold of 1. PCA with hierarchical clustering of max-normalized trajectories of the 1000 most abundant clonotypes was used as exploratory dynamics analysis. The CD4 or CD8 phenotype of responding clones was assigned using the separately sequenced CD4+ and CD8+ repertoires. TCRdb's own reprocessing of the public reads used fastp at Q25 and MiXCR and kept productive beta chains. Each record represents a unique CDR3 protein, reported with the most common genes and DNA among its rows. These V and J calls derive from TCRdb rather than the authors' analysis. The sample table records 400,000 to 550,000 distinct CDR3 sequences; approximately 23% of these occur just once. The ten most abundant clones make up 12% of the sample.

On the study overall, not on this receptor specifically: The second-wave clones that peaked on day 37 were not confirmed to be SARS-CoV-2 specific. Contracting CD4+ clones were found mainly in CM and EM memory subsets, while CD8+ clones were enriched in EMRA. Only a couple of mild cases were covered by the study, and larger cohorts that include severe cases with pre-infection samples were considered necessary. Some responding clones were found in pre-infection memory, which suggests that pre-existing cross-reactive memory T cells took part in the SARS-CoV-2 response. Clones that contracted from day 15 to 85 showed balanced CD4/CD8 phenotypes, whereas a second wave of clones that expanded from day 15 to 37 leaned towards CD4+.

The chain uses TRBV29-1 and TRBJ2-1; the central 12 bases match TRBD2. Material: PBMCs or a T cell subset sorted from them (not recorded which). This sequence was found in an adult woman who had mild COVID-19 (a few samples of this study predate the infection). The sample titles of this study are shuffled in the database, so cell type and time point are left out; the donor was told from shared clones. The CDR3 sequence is CSVSQTSGGHISYNEQFF. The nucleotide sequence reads TGCAGCGTTTCCCAGACTAGCGGGGGCCATATTTCCTACAATGAGCAGTTCTTC.